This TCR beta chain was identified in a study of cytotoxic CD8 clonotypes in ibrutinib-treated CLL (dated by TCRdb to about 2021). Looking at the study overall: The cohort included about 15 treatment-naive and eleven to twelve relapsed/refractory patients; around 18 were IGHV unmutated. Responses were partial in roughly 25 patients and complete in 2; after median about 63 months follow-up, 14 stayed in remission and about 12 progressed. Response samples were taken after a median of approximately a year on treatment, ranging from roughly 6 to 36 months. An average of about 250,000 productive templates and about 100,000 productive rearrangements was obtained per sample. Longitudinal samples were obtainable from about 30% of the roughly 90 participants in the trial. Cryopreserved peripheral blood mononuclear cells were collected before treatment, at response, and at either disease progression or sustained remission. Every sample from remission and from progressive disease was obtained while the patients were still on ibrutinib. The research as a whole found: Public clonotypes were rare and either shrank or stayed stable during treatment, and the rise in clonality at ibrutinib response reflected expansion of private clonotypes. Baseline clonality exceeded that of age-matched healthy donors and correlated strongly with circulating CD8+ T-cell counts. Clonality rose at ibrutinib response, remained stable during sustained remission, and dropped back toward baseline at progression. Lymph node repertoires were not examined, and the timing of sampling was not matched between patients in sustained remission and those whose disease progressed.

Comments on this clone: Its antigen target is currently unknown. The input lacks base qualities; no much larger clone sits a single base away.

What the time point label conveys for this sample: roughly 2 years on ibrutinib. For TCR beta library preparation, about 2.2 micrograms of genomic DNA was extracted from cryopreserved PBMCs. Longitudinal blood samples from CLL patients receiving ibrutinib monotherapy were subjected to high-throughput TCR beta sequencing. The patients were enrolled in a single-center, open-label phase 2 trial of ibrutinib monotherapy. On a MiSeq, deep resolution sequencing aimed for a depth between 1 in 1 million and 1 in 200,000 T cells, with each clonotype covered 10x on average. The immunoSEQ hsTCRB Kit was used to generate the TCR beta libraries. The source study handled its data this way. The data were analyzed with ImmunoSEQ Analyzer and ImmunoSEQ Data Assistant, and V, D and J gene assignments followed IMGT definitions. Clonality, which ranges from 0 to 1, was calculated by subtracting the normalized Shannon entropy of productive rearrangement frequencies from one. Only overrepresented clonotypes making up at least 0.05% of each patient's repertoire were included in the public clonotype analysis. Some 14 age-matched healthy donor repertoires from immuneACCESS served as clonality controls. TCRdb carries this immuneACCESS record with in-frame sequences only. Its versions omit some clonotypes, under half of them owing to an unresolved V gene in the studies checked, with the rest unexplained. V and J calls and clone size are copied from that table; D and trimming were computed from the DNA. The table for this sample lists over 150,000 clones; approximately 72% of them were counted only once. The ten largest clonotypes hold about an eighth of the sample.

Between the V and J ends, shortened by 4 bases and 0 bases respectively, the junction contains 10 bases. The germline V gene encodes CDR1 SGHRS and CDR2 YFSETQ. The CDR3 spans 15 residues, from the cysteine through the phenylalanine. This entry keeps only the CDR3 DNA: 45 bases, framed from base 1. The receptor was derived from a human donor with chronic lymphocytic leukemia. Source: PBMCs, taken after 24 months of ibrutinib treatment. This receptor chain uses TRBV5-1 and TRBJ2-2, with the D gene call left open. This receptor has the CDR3 CASSLRDTNTGELFF. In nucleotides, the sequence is TGCGCCAGCAGCCTTCGTGATACGAACACCGGGGAGCTGTTTTTT. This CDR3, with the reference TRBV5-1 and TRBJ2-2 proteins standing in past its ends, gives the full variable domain KAGVTQTPRYLIKTRGQQVTLSCSPISGHRSVSWYQQTPGQGLQFLFEYFSETQRNKGNFPGRFSGRQFSNSRSEMNVSTLELGDSALYLCASSLRDTNTGELFFGEGSRLTVL.